The present TCR beta chain was sequenced within a study of CD8 T cells in ankylosing spondylitis. TCRdb redid the calling of the 5' RACE reads with MiXCR, one entry per CDR3 protein. The table shows some 150,000 distinct CDR3 sequences, with around 43% occurring only once. The CDR3 extends over 13 amino acids. V dropped 3 bases and J dropped 3 bases, with 9 bases sitting between them. Germline loops: CDR1 ENHRY, CDR2 SYGVKD. V usage is TRBV10-3 and J usage is TRBJ2-7; D gene unclear. Sequenced input: synovial fluid, either unsorted or a sorted T cell fraction (not recorded which). This clonotype was sampled from a male donor with ankylosing spondylitis. The CDR3: CAISDFNNYEQYF. The CDR3 nucleotides read TGTGCCATCAGTGACTTTAACAACTACGAGCAGTACTTC.